The 14 T cell receptor beta chains given below trace back to one sample, sequenced in a study of blood T cell repertoires in COVID-19. TCRdb's copy holds only in-frame clones and misses some; the assay was immunoSEQ multiplex PCR. The sample yields around 180,000 clones, more than 75% seen once. The source material was peripheral blood. The receptors shown here come from a human donor in a cohort sampled during active COVID-19.

The rearrangement joins TRBV2 to TRBJ2-5; 7 positions agree with TRBD2. The V and J ends lost 0 bases and 5 bases, in that order; junction bases with no gene match: 9. Germline values: CDR1 SNHLY, CDR2 FYNNEI. The CDR3 extends over 16 amino acids. The CDR3 loop reads CASSEARGGEGETQYF. The CDR3 region has the DNA TGTGCCAGCAGTGAAGCTCGTGGCGGGGAGGGGGAGACCCAGTACTTC.

CDR3 residues: CASSQDGPSGGDTQYF. The CDR3 DNA sequence: TGCGCCAGCAGCCAAGATGGGCCTAGCGGGGGTGATACGCAGTATTTT. The chain uses TRBV4-1 and TRBJ2-3, with 10 bases fitting TRBD2. CDR1 MGHRA and CDR2 YSYEKL come from the germline V gene. V lost 0 bases and J lost 6; bases outside the gene matches: 6. CDR3 size: 16 residues.

This chain joins TRBV7-2 and TRBJ1-1, with 9 bases matching TRBD1. Trimming at V came to 5 bases and at J to 4 bases, leaving 2 bases not matched to a gene. The CDR3 runs 13 residues. CDR1 is SGHTA and CDR2 is FQGNSA in the germline V gene. CDR3 sequence reads: CASSRDRVTEAFF. CDR3 DNA: TGTGCCAGCAGCCGGGACAGGGTCACTGAAGCTTTCTTT.

In this sample, this clone turned up once. The rearrangement links TRBV5-4 to TRBJ2-1; 11 nucleotides agree with TRBD2. The V gene end was trimmed by 3 bases and the J gene end by 3 bases; junction bases not matched to a gene: 8. The CDR3 is made up of 17 amino acids. The V gene's germline CDR1 is SGHNT and CDR2 YYREEE (reference sequence). The CDR3 DNA is TGTGCCAGCAGCTCACAATACGGGACTAGCGGCTACAATGAGCAGTTCTTC. It encodes CASSSQYGTSGYNEQFF.

V usage is TRBV28 and J usage is TRBJ1-5; D call uncertain. The germline V and J ends were trimmed by 6 bases and 5 bases, with 14 bases remaining between them. The CDR3 length is 14 residues. Germline CDR1 MDHEN, CDR2 SYDVKM. This CDR3 is CASRRTGNDQPQHF. In DNA form, the CDR3 reads TGTGCCAGCAGACGGACTGGGAACGATCAGCCCCAGCATTTT. The full variable domain, with the rest looked up from reference TRBV28 and TRBJ1-5, is DVKVTQSSRYLVKRTGEKVFLECVQDMDHENMFWYRQDPGLGLRLIYFSYDVKMKEKGDIPEGYSVSREKKERFSLILESASTNQTSMYLCASRRTGNDQPQHFGDGTRLSIL.

This chain connects TRBV18 to TRBJ2-7, with D tentatively TRBD1 (5 bases). V lost 5 bases, J lost 3 bases, and 11 bases lay in between. The CDR3 has 13 residues. CDR1 and CDR2 (germline): KGHSH, LQKENI. CDR3 sequence (DNA): TGTGCCAGCTCAAATGGACACAGCTACGAGCAGTACTTC. Residues: CASSNGHSYEQYF.

The chain employs TRBV6-5 and TRBJ1-5, with D perhaps TRBD1 (5 bases). From germline, CDR1 is MNHEY and CDR2 SVGAGI. This CDR3 has 13 amino acids. V was cut by 9 bases and J by 5 bases, with 14 bases left in between. CDR3 region: CASWRGGDQPQHF. The CDR3 DNA follows: TGTGCCAGTTGGCGGGGCGGCGATCAGCCCCAGCATTTT.

The chain joins TRBV28 to TRBJ1-5, with a tentative D call TRBD1 (5 bases). V was shortened by 7 bases and J by 6 bases, with 13 bases between the two germline ends. The CDR3 has 13 amino acids. Germline V gene sequence: CDR1 MDHEN, CDR2 SYDVKM. The CDR3 region has the DNA TGTGCCAGCATGGTCCGGGGGGGTCAGCCCCAGCATTTT. Translated: CASMVRGGQPQHF.

The chain joins TRBV12-3 or TRBV12-4 to TRBJ1-1; D is unclear. The ends were cut back, 2 bases at V and 3 bases at J, with 7 bases in the middle. There are 13 residues in the CDR3. This CDR3 is CASSLSGYTEAFF. In nucleotides, the CDR3 is TGTGCCAGCAGTTTAAGTGGCTACACTGAAGCTTTCTTT.

The genes are TRBV5-1 and TRBJ2-5, with D hard to call. The CDR3 has 13 residues. Trimming took off 0 bases at V and 4 bases at J, with 7 bases between the two ends. CDR1 and CDR2 (germline): SGHRS, YFSETQ. The CDR3 region has the DNA TGCGCCAGCAGCTTGGGGCGCGGAGAGACCCAGTACTTC. This translates into CASSLGRGETQYF.

The chain uses TRBV9 and TRBJ1-5; D is ambiguous. Trimming pared 0 bases from V and 5 bases from J, leaving 3 bases between. The CDR3 extends over 12 amino acids. Germline CDR1 is SGDLS and CDR2 is YYNGEE. The CDR3 spells CASSVAYQPQHF. For the CDR3, the DNA is TGTGCCAGCAGCGTAGCGTATCAGCCCCAGCATTTT.

The chain uses TRBV5-1 and TRBJ1-1; 9 bases line up with TRBD1. CDR1 and CDR2 (germline): SGHRS, YFSETQ. CDR3 size: 16 residues. V lost 0 bases and J lost 5; bases outside the gene matches: 8. CDR3: CASSLAGTGRGTEAFF. The CDR3 DNA reads TGCGCCAGCAGCTTGGCCGGGACAGGGAGAGGGACTGAAGCTTTCTTT.

V and J are TRBV19 and TRBJ2-7, with 9 bases lining up with TRBD1. The CDR3 is 15 amino acids. Unmatched junction bases numbered 6, after V lost 4 bases and J lost 2 bases. CDR1 and CDR2 (germline): LNHDA, SQIVND (reference sequence). CDR3 sequence: CASSTGQGFAYEQYF. CDR3 nucleotides: TGTGCCAGTAGTACCGGACAGGGGTTTGCCTACGAGCAGTACTTC. The variable domain in full, with the rest retrieved from reference TRBV19 and TRBJ2-7, is DGGITQSPKYLFRKEGQNVTLSCEQNLNHDAMYWYRQDPGQGLRLIYYSQIVNDFQKGDIAEGYSVSREKKESFPLTVTSAQKNPTAFYLCASSTGQGFAYEQYFGPGTRLTVT.

This chain's CDR3 is CASTKGVRQPQHF. The CDR3 DNA reads as TGTGCCAGTACCAAGGGGGTGCGGCAGCCCCAGCATTTT. The rearrangement uses TRBV19 and TRBJ1-5, with D possibly TRBD1 on 6 matching bases. In germline, CDR1 is LNHDA, CDR2 SQIVND (reference sequence). V shed 7 bases and J shed 7 bases, with 14 bases lying between them. The CDR3 has 13 residues.